This T cell receptor beta chain originates from a study of blood T cell repertoires in COVID-19. The V segment lost 5 bases and the J segment 4 bases; nucleotides outside the gene matches: 7. The CDR3 totals 15 residues. CDR1 MNHNY and CDR2 SVGAGI come from the germline V gene (reference sequence). Clones were sequenced by immunoSEQ multiplex PCR, and TCRdb holds only the in-frame ones, with some missing. The table lists over 200,000 clones, about nine tenths of them singletons. This rearrangement joins TRBV6-6 to TRBJ1-1, with 10 bases fitting TRBD1. The receptor was derived from a man aged 18 to 29 who had recovered from COVID-19. Sequences were obtained from PBMCs or T cells enriched from blood (not recorded which). As DNA, the CDR3 is TGTGCCAGCAGTCGGGACAGGGGTTTGGGCACTGAAGCTTTCTTT. As protein: CASSRDRGLGTEAFF.